At least ten counts were recorded for the clone carrying this T cell receptor beta chain. The source of the sample is a study of chronic HIV infection and antiretroviral therapy. TCRdb fed the 5' RACE reads into MiXCR, producing one record per CDR3 protein. The sample includes 45,000 to 55,000 distinct CDR3 sequences, roughly 19% of them seen just once. The CDR3 is 15 amino acids. The germline V gene encodes CDR1 SGHTA and CDR2 FQGNSA. Trimming removed 5 bases from V and 8 bases from J; junction bases left unmatched: 11. The sequence was obtained from an adult who had HIV and had not received antiretroviral therapy, or was an uninfected healthy control (not recorded which). The chain links TRBV7-2 to TRBJ2-1; 8 bases match TRBD2. The sample was peripheral blood. The CDR3 region has the DNA TGTGCCAGCAGCCCCACTAGCGGACCCCATCATGAGCAGTTCTTC. It encodes CASSPTSGPHHEQFF. The full variable domain, completed using reference TRBV7-2 and TRBJ2-1, is GAGVSQSPSNKVTEKGKDVELRCDPISGHTALYWYRQSLGQGLEFLIYFQGNSAPDKSGLPSDRFSAERTGGSVSTLTIQRTQQEDSAVYLCASSPTSGPHHEQFFGPGTRLTVL.